A single T cell receptor (beta chain) is shown here with its context. Per the original methods: The authors estimated nucleated cell counts from reference gene primer amplification. Repertoires were generated with immunoSEQ multiplex PCR, while TCRdb's copy carries only in-frame clones and drops some. V and J calls and clone size come straight from that table; D and trimming were deduced from the DNA. The sample yields 65,000 to 90,000 clones, 75% to 90% seen once. After removal of 6 bases from V and 9 bases from J, the junction contained 10 bases not matched to a gene. The CDR3 runs to 13 residues. Germline V CDR1 and CDR2: LNHDA, SQIVND (reference sequence). The record originates from a study of blood T cell repertoires in COVID-19. Study-level background: PBMCs, B-cell-depleted T cells, or T cells were the source of the cDNA or gDNA that made up the material.

The receptor's source is a man of 80 years or more with acute or convalescent COVID-19. This sequence joins TRBV19 and TRBJ1-2; 7 bases line up with TRBD1. Specimen: peripheral blood. The CDR3 DNA is TGTGCCAGTAGCATACAGACAGGGAAGAGCTACACCTTC. It codes for CASSIQTGKSYTF.